The entry below gives a single TCR beta chain sequence along with its context. Its antigen is currently not known. Per-nucleotide qualities are absent, and no much larger clonotype sits a single base away. At the junction V is shortened by 1 base and J by 7 bases, with 10 bases in between. CDR1 and CDR2 are read off the germline V gene (reference sequence) as GTSNPN and SVGIG. The CDR3 runs 13 residues from the cysteine to the phenylalanine. Left in the record is the CDR3 DNA by itself, 39 bases read in frame from the first base. The sample comes from a study of cytomegalovirus exposure and HLA in healthy donors (dated by TCRdb to about 2017). Concerning the study at large: In an earlier analysis of about 560 of the donors, about 260 Gb of sequence data and 95 million to 130 million unique TCR beta sequences from some 170 million T cells were reported. Approximately 300 gigabases of sequencing data and around 80 million unique TCR sequences made up an early release that covered roughly 670 HLA-typed donors. Of the 300 to 450 genotyped donors, approximately 83% fell in the genetic ancestry cluster associated with self-reported Caucasian donors. The study aimed to test whether cataloging public T cell receptors could reveal signatures of past pathogen exposure. Using immunosequencing, the study profiled T cell repertoires from 640 or so subjects and related those repertoires to cytomegalovirus serostatus. Besides the first cohort of 500 to 700 subjects, a separate validation cohort made up of about 120 different subjects was used. To predict cytomegalovirus infection status, the study combined high-throughput TCR immunosequencing, statistical association of individual TCRs with disease status, and machine learning. A later analysis re-examined previously published TCR beta repertoires from 610 or so donors and added high-resolution HLA genotyping to investigate patterns of TCR occurrence. Rather than using new phenotypic data, the later analysis identified candidate immune exposures from TCR beta sequences and from how often those sequences occurred across donors. In an earlier analysis of roughly 540 of the donors, high-throughput TCR beta sequencing was used to judge whether each TCR beta V gene segment behaved as functional or pseudogenic. Donor age, sex, ethnicity and CMV serostatus were compiled alongside the repertoire data. A later genetic analysis used genome-wide SNP genotypes for about 60% of the 666 donors, treating that subset as a discovery cohort. All discovery cohort repertoires had been generated using a single sequencing platform. HLA typing covered class I and class II loci at four-digit resolution. The number of typed donors differed by locus: about 620-640 for A, B, C, DRB1 and DQB1; 500 to 550 for DQA1; roughly 600 for DPA1; and about 450 for DPB1. Roughly 5 DR-DQ haplotypes were treated as single units for association and clustering because of strong linkage in the cohort. Among under 450 genotyped donors of the cohort, an average of roughly 240,000 unique TCR beta nucleotide sequences were sequenced per donor, around 20% of them non-productive. Here is what the overall study found, with its caveats: Because counts were too low, some 17 rarely observed V segments, including chromosome 9 orphons, were left out of the earlier analysis of approximately 580 of the donors. In this cohort, only TCR beta chains were sequenced, and detectable features were limited by the absence of alpha or paired-chain data. In vitro tests confirmed that a few of the cytomegalovirus-associated TCR beta chains recognize cytomegalovirus antigens. A later analysis found that TCR association rates varied across HLA loci, with DRB1 alleles showing the most associated TCRs and HLA-C alleles the fewest. It was suggested by the authors that the approach could potentially be generalized to other disease states and immunological phenotypes. In an earlier analysis of 587 of the donors, most TCR beta V segments appeared in productive rearrangements about 87% or about 30% of the time, broadly matching IMGT annotations. At a false discovery rate of 0.05, a later analysis linked 16,951 TCR beta sequences to specific HLA alleles. A further reported finding was that TCR beta sequences accurately predicted the HLA-A and HLA-B alleles for most subjects in the first cohort. The presence/absence analyses assumed that sequencing depth was roughly uniform across donors, and that assumption may not be true. Cytomegalovirus status was reported to be diagnosed by the classifier with high specificity and sensitivity in both the original and validation cohorts. Because the 87-base-pair reads could not distinguish some IMGT-functional V segments, including TRBV6-2 and TRBV6-3, those segments were excluded. Assigning TCR associations to individual alleles was difficult when HLA alleles, especially DR and DQ, strongly co-occurred. CMV serostatus was the only immune exposure information available for the cohort. A later genetic analysis reported fewer N-insertions in productive TCRs among donors in an Asian-associated ancestry cluster than the roughly 670-donor mean. Compared with equally common non-associated chains, HLA-associated TCR beta chains in a later analysis were more clonally expanded and had lower generation probabilities. Linkage disequilibrium might explain the correlated functional status among segregating V segments, but an unknown experimental factor could not be ruled out. A total of 150 to 200 TCR beta chains were listed by the study as associated with cytomegalovirus. In a later genetic analysis, a missense DCLRE1C variant was associated with V-gene and J-gene trimming of TCR beta chains, and the association was replicated in an independent cohort. A cluster of highly shared sequence variants was judged likely to represent a technical artifact of the sequencing pipeline. Because some donors lacked HLA typing at each locus, the association tests relied only on the typed subset. While some public TCRs were present in many individuals, most TCR sequences turned up only very rarely across donors. A later analysis reported that several top co-occurrence clusters appeared linked to parvovirus B19, influenza, CMV and Epstein-Barr virus. A later analysis found that most CMV-associated TCR beta chains appeared HLA-restricted, with HLA associations seemingly driven largely by CMV exposure.

The cohort comprised 550 to 700 healthy bone marrow donors. At the time of sampling, all cohort members were nominally healthy, though unrecorded immune exposures were likely present. The donor tested CMV seropositive, placing the donor among the approximately 310 seropositive members of the cohort. Each donor provided a peripheral blood sample, and peripheral blood mononuclear cells were used for TCR beta sequencing. The Qiagen DNeasy Blood Extraction Kit was used to extract genomic DNA from the blood cell samples. Library preparation was by the immunoSEQ multiplex PCR assay. For the multiplex PCR, a mixture combining 60 forward primers for TCR Vbeta segments and 13 reverse primers for TCR Jbeta segments was used. The CDR3 region of rearranged TCR beta genes was amplified from genomic DNA by a multiplex PCR assay. The Illumina HiSeq System was used to sequence the amplified TCR beta libraries as 87-base-pair reads. The study's own analysis went as follows. Across the roughly 670 repertoires, a later analysis counted approximately 83 million unique TCR beta chains, around 10 million of which were shared by at least two donors. A nearest-neighbor algorithm error-corrected the raw reads and collapsed the reads into unique sequences, merging closely related sequences to remove PCR and sequencing errors. To assign V, D and J gene segments, CDR3 sequences were aligned to IMGT reference sequences. For a sequence to be retained, a match of at least six nucleotides was required to both a V gene segment and a J gene segment. Rearrangements were classified as productive when the CDR3 lacked stop codons and remained in frame with V and J, and all other rearrangements were classified as non-productive. CDR3 was defined according to IMGT convention as the region running from the second conserved V-encoded cysteine to the conserved J-encoded phenylalanine. The earlier analysis of some 580 of the donors excluded any sequence lacking an unambiguous match to a single V gene segment. In an earlier analysis of 450 to 750 of the donors, a V segment was called functional when productive rearrangements were above 56.7%, and segregating when the standard deviation between donors exceeded 5%. To diagnose cytomegalovirus status from the catalog of TCR beta chain sequences, a statistical classification framework was built. In a later analysis, TCR nucleotide sequences were compared against IMGT/GENE-DB human TR gene sequences so that V and J genes could be assigned. The TCRdist pipeline was used in a later analysis to assign CDR3 sequences and most-parsimonious VDJ recombination scenarios. In a later analysis, each TCR beta chain was defined by its CDR3 amino acid sequence together with its V-gene family, and reads lacking a unique V-gene family were excluded. To address suspected cross-contamination and a sequencing artifact, a later analysis removed some 620 highly shared, low-generation-probability nucleotide sequences. A later analysis calculated a clonal expansion index for each public chain from normalized within-repertoire ranks of inferred template counts. In a later analysis, generation probabilities were computed with a VDJ recombination model fitted to out-of-frame rearrangements, and the resulting probabilities were checked against IGoR. In a later analysis, hypergeometric tests were used to score TCR-TCR, TCR-HLA and TCR-CMV co-occurrence, with a repertoire-size bias correction applied to TCR pairs. False discovery rates were estimated in a later analysis by permuting HLA or CMV assignments 20 times. In a later analysis, co-occurring TCRs were grouped using DBSCAN, and TCRdist sequence similarity was added for clustering within HLA-allele-positive subsets. Co-occurrence clustering excluded repertoires with fewer than 30,000 or more than 120,000 public chains, plus five with anomalous nucleotide sharing. TCRdb's version of the immuneACCESS table is confined to in-frame rearrangements and falls short of the full clone set. An unresolved V gene accounts for under half of the shortfall where checked; the remainder is of unknown origin. For V, J and clone size, that table is used; D and trimming come from the DNA. This sample holds 100,000 to 150,000 clones; about 85% were observed only once. 3.5% to 4.5% of the sample lies in the top ten.

Material for sequencing was PBMCs. Recombination linked TRBV30 to TRBJ2-2; tentative D gene TRBD2, with 6 bases matching. This TCR derives from a man aged 18 to 35 in good health and CMV-seropositive. The nucleotide sequence reads as follows: TGTGCCTGGAGTGCTTGGGGGGACGGGGAGCTGTTTTTT. Translated, this gives CAWSAWGDGELFF.